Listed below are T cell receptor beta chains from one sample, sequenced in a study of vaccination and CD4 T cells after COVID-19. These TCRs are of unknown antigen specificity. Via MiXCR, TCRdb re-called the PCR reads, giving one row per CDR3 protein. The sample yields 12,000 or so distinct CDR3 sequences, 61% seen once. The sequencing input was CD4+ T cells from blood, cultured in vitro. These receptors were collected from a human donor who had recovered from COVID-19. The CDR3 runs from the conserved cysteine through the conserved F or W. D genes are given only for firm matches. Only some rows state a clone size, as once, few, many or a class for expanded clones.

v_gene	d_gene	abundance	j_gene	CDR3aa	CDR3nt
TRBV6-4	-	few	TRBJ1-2	CASSDSRGTRGYTF	TGTGCCAGCAGTGACTCTCGGGGGACGAGAGGCTACACCTTC
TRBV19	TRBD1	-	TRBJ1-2	CASREQGVDYGYTF	TGTGCCAGTAGAGAACAGGGGGTAGACTATGGCTACACCTTC
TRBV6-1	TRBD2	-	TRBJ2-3	CASSRLAGGRVDTQYF	TGTGCCAGCAGTCGCCTAGCGGGGGGGCGGGTAGATACGCAGTATTTT
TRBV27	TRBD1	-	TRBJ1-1	CASSFRDRVGTEAFF	TGTGCCAGCAGCTTCCGGGACAGGGTCGGGACTGAAGCTTTCTTT
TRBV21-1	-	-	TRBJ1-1	CASSKNPGHQNTEAFF	TGTGCCAGCAGCAAAAACCCGGGACACCAGAACACTGAAGCTTTCTTT
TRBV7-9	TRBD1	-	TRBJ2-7	CASSLVRTGINEQYF	TGTGCCAGCAGCTTAGTTAGGACAGGGATAAACGAGCAGTACTTC
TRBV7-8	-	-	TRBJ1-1	CASSFRPIGATLKNTEAFF	TGTGCCAGCAGCTTTAGGCCGATAGGGGCCACTTTAAAGAACACTGAAGCTTTCTTT
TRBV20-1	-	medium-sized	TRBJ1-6	CSARGGSSYNSPLHF	TGCAGTGCTAGAGGTGGGAGCTCCTATAATTCACCCCTCCACTTT
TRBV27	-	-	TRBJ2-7	CASSFATRNYEQYF	TGTGCCAGCAGTTTCGCGACTAGAAACTACGAGCAGTACTTC
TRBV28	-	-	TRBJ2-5	CASSFTGHVHPGRETQYF	TGTGCCAGCAGTTTTACCGGACACGTCCACCCGGGGCGAGAGACCCAGTACTTC
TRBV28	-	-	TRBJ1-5	CASSLTRAGYNQPQHF	TGTGCCAGCAGTCTCACAAGGGCTGGGTACAATCAGCCCCAGCATTTT
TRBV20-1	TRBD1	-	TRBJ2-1	CSARVGTGGPYNEQFF	TGCAGTGCTAGAGTGGGGACAGGGGGACCCTACAATGAGCAGTTCTTC
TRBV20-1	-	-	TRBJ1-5	CSARKDQNQPQHF	TGCAGTGCTAGAAAGGACCAAAATCAGCCCCAGCATTTT
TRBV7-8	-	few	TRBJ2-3	CASSLVNRGTDTQYF	TGTGCCAGCAGCTTAGTTAATCGAGGTACAGATACGCAGTATTTT
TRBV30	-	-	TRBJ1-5	CAWVDDGYRNQPQHF	TGTGCCTGGGTAGACGACGGATACCGCAATCAGCCCCAGCATTTT
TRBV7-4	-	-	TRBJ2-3	CASSSRGVADTQYF	TGTGCCAGCAGCTCCAGGGGAGTTGCAGATACGCAGTATTTT
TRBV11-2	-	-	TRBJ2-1	CASSLAGNEQFF	TGTGCCAGCAGCTTAGCGGGCAATGAGCAGTTCTTC
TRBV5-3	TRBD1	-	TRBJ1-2	CARSRDRGRLNYGYTF	TGTGCCAGAAGTCGGGACAGGGGGCGCCTGAACTATGGCTACACCTTC
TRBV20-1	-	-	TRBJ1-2	CSASVEGTYTF	TGCAGTGCTAGTGTGGAGGGGACCTACACCTTC
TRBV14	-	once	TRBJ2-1	CASSQELGGYRNEQFF	TGTGCCAGCAGCCAAGAACTTGGGGGGTACAGGAATGAGCAGTTCTTC
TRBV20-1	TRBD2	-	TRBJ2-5	CSAITGTSAQETQYF	TGCAGTGCTATAACCGGGACTAGCGCACAAGAGACCCAGTACTTC
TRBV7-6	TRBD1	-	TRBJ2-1	CASKNDRVPFF	TGTGCTAGCAAGAACGACAGGGTGCCGTTCTTC
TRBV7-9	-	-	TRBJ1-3	CASSLIGGQRNTIYF	TGTGCCAGCAGCTTAATCGGGGGCCAACGAAACACCATATATTTT
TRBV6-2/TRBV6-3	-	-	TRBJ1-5	CASTTRGFGNQPQHF	TGTGCCAGCACCACTAGGGGCTTTGGCAATCAGCCCCAGCATTTT
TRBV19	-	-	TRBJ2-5	CASSIRGTQYF	TGTGCCAGTAGTATTAGAGGGACCCAGTACTTC
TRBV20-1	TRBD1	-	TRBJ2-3	CSARFQGTASTDTQYF	TGCAGTGCTCGATTTCAGGGGACAGCTAGCACAGATACGCAGTATTTT
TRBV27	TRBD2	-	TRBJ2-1	CASSLFGGRDSGEQFF	TGTGCCAGCAGTTTATTCGGCGGGAGGGATTCGGGTGAGCAGTTCTTC
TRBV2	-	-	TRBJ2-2	CASSVGQGHTGGELFF	TGTGCCAGCAGTGTGGGGCAGGGCCACACGGGCGGGGAGCTGTTTTTT
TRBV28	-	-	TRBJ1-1	CASSIPRGAGNTEAFF	TGTGCCAGCAGTATCCCCAGGGGCGCAGGGAACACTGAAGCTTTCTTT
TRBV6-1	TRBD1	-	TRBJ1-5	CASSDRRTGVQPQHF	TGTGCCAGCAGTGATAGGAGGACAGGGGTTCAGCCCCAGCATTTT
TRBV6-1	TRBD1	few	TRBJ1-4	CASSTGGTNEKLFF	TGTGCCAGCAGTACAGGGGGGACTAATGAAAAACTGTTTTTT
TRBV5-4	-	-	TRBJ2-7	CASSATGVNEQYF	TGTGCCAGCAGCGCGACAGGAGTCAACGAGCAGTACTTC
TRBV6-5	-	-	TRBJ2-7	CASSYPRQAILLF	TGTGCCAGCAGTTACCCGAGACAGGCCATTCTCCTCTTC
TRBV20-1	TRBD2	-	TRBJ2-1	CSASRSGSRIYNEQFF	TGCAGTGCCTCAAGAAGCGGGAGTAGAATCTACAATGAGCAGTTCTTC
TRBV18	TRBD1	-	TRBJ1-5	CASSDGQGVSQPQHF	TGTGCCAGCTCAGATGGCCAGGGGGTCAGTCAGCCCCAGCATTTT
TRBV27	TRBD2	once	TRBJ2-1	CASTLRRGGSYNEQFF	TGTGCCAGCACTTTAAGGCGGGGGGGGTCCTACAATGAGCAGTTCTTC
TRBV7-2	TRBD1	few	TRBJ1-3	CASSSPTGRSGNTIYF	TGTGCCAGCAGCTCCCCGACAGGGAGGTCTGGAAACACCATATATTTT
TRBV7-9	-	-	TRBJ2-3	CASSPRSGATGDGDTQYF	TGTGCCAGCAGCCCTCGTAGCGGGGCGACAGGGGATGGGGATACGCAGTATTTT
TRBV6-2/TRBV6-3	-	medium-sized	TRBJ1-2	CASSYSAGGLSGYTF	TGTGCCAGCAGTTACTCTGCCGGGGGCTTAAGTGGCTACACCTTC
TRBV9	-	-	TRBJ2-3	CASSFRGDTQYF	TGTGCCAGCAGCTTCCGTGGAGATACGCAGTATTTT
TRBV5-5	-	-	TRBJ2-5	CASSLVVGQVLRETQYF	TGTGCCAGCAGCTTGGTGGTCGGGCAGGTTTTGAGAGAGACCCAGTACTTC
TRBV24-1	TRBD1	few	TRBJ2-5	CATSDPGTGEETQYF	TGTGCCACCAGTGATCCCGGGACAGGGGAGGAGACCCAGTACTTC
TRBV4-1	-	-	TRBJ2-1	CASSQEGGGTEQFF	TGCGCCAGCAGCCAAGAGGGGGGTGGCACGGAGCAGTTCTTC
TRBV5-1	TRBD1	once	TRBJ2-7	CASSLAGQAYEQYF	TGCGCCAGCAGCTTGGCGGGACAGGCCTACGAGCAGTACTTC
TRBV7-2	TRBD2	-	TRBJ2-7	CASSFRGGGSYEQYF	TGTGCCAGCAGTTTTCGGGGGGGAGGATCCTACGAGCAGTACTTC
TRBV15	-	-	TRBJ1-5	CATSSNREVGYQPQHF	TGTGCCACCAGCAGTAACAGGGAGGTAGGGTATCAGCCCCAGCATTTT
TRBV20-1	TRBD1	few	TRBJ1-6	CSARAIPGQGGNSPLHF	TGCAGTGCTAGAGCCATACCAGGACAGGGCGGTAATTCACCCCTCCACTTT
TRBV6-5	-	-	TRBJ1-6	CASSYSGRGGFSYNSPLHF	TGTGCCAGCAGTTACTCCGGCAGGGGAGGATTCTCCTATAATTCACCCCTCCACTTT
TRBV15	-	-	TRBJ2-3	CATSRDSLGATDTQYF	TGTGCCACCAGCAGAGATAGTCTAGGAGCGACAGATACGCAGTATTTT
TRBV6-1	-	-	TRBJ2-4	CASSRTGAKNIQYF	TGTGCCAGCAGTCGCACTGGGGCCAAAAACATTCAGTACTTC
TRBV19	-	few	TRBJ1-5	CASKGRDSNQPQHF	TGTGCCAGTAAAGGCAGAGATAGCAATCAGCCCCAGCATTTT
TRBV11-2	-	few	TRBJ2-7	CASSPKLADPYEQYF	TGTGCCAGCAGCCCGAAATTAGCAGACCCCTACGAGCAGTACTTC
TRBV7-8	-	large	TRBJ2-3	CASSLVGGTRSTDTQYF	TGTGCCAGCAGCTTAGTAGGGGGGACAAGGAGCACAGATACGCAGTATTTT